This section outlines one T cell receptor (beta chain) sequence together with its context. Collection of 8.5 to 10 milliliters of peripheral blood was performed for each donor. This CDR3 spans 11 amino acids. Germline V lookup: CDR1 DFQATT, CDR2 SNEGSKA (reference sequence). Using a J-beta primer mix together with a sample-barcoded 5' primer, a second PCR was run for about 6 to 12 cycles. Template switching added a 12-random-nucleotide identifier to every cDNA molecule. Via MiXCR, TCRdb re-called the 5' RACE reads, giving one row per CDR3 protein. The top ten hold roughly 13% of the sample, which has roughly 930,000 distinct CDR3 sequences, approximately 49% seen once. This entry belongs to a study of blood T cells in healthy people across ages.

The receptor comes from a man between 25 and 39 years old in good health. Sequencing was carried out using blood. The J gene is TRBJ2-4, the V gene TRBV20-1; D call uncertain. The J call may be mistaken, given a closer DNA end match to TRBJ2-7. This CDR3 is CSASREVEQYF. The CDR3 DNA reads TGCAGTGCTAGCAGAGAGGTCGAGCAGTACTTC.